This T cell receptor (beta chain) was sequenced for a study of blood T cell repertoires in COVID-19. Study information: Acute and convalescent COVID-19 samples came from the United States, Italy and Spain.

Between the trimmed V and J ends, which lost 0 bases and 9 bases, there was a span of 15 bases. The CDR3 is made up of 16 amino acids. Germline CDR1 reads MGHRA; CDR2 reads YSYEKL. Libraries were prepared by immunoSEQ multiplex PCR; TCRdb keeps only in-frame clonotypes and omits some of them. This table has about 300,000 clones, about 91% appearing once. The sequence came from a woman in her twenties or thirties who had recovered from COVID-19. Sequences were obtained from peripheral blood. This chain uses TRBV4-1 with TRBJ1-6, with D possibly matching TRBD1 (6 bases). The CDR3 coding sequence is TGCGCCAGCAGCCAAGATGGGGGGGCGCGGCGTTCACCCCTCCACTTT. It is translated as CASSQDGGARRSPLHF.